The text below deals with one TCR beta chain. Original processing methods: For nucleated cells, counts were estimated from reference gene primer amplification. Some clones are missing from TCRdb's copy, which holds only in-frame ones; the method was immunoSEQ multiplex PCR. The V and J calls and clone size are taken from that table; D and trimming were inferred from the DNA. The sample holds 270,000 or so clones; approximately 90% are singletons and the top ten take roughly 4.3%. Trimming cost V 5 bases and J 2 bases; bases outside gene matches: 9. The CDR3 runs 16 residues. CDR1 MDHEN and CDR2 SYDVKM come from the germline V gene. Recruits, aged roughly 18 to 95 years, lived in around 24 US areas. The data are from a study of blood T cell repertoires in COVID-19. Study context: From T cells, B-cell-depleted T cells, or PBMCs came the material, which was cDNA or gDNA.

Sequencing was carried out using PBMCs or T cells enriched from blood (not recorded which). The V call is TRBV28, the J call TRBJ2-3, with 8 bases that match TRBD2. The sequence derives from a woman in her 30s with acute COVID-19. This CDR3 reads CASSPPAAGDTDTQYF. The CDR3 nucleotides read TGTGCCAGCAGTCCTCCAGCAGCGGGAGACACAGATACGCAGTATTTT.